This T cell receptor (beta chain) derives from a study of T cells in localized non-small cell lung cancer. Study-level findings and limits: Patients showing higher blood T cell density tended to see longer overall survival. Turning up in adjacent lung were a median around 60 of the top 100 tumor clones. Because sequencing included only one region (of the tumor), heterogeneity remains possible. Maximal T cell clonality occurred in uninvolved adjacent lung, with tumor ranking below it.

There are a few counts of this clone. Its antigen remains unidentified. Sequencing was performed with immunoSEQ multiplex PCR; in TCRdb, only in-frame clones are kept and a portion is missing. The sample has 70,000 to 75,000 clones, approximately 84% seen once. Deletions cut 1 base from V and 7 bases from J, with 13 bases between. In germline, CDR1 is SGHVS, CDR2 FQNEAQ. The CDR3 contains 14 residues. The starting material was peripheral blood, obtained before any cancer treatment. The chain joins TRBV7-8 to TRBJ1-2; the D gene is possibly TRBD1 (5 bases). The sequence derives from a female donor at least 60 years old with stage I lung adenocarcinoma. Here the CDR3 reads CASSLGGEVTGYTF. CDR3 coding DNA: TGTGCCAGCAGCTTAGGGGGCGAGGTGACTGGCTACACCTTC. The whole variable domain, filled in from reference TRBV7-8 and TRBJ1-2, reads GAGVSQSPRYKVAKRGQDVALRCDPISGHVSLFWYQQALGQGPEFLTYFQNEAQLDKSGLPSDRFFAERPEGSVSTLKIQRTQQEDSAVYLCASSLGGEVTGYTFGSGTRLTVV.